This TCR beta chain was recovered during a study of regulatory T cells in long-lasting Graves disease. Study as a whole: Patients newly diagnosed with Graves' had been on antithyroid drugs for under 3 months.

Germline assignment: CDR1 LGHNA and CDR2 YNFKEQ. The CDR3 covers 16 residues. V lost 0 bases to trimming and J lost 9 bases, with 18 bases between them. Time point in this sample: newly diagnosed GD, antithyroid drugs for less than 3 months. PBMC RNA served as the TCR library source. Doctors identified Graves' disease using the American Thyroid Association guidelines. Study-wide findings and caveats: Repertoires from persistent disease leaned toward TRBV28, TRBJ1-2 and TRBJ2-5.

Relying on iRepertoire HTBI primers and Arm-PCR of CDR3 regions, the team built TCR beta libraries. TCRdb independently ran MiXCR on the multiplex PCR reads; one entry per CDR3 protein. The sample has about 450,000 distinct CDR3 sequences; about a sixth are singletons. This clonotype has just a few counts. The antigen is undetermined. These data were also filed under a second study, of T cells in Graves' hyperthyroidism and ophthalmopathy.

The sample here was peripheral blood mononuclear cells (PBMCs), taken at new diagnosis, from a patient treated with antithyroid drugs. The TCR originated in a woman in her twenties or thirties with Graves disease. The rearrangement joins TRBV4-2 to TRBJ2-1, with no clear D. CDR3 DNA: TGTGCCAGCAGCCAAGAAGAGGCGCGGTCGGATAGTGAGCAGTTCTTC. Amino acids: CASSQEEARSDSEQFF.